A single sample gave rise to the 4 T cell receptor beta chains below, sequenced in a study of OX40 agonist ivuxolimab in advanced cancers. Using immunoSEQ multiplex PCR, the repertoire was profiled, and TCRdb retains in-frame clones only, with some absent. Here the sample spans some 50,000 clones, 60% to 80% being singletons. The sample here was CD4+ or CD8+ T cells sorted from blood, taken in a trial of the OX40 agonist ivuxolimab. The receptors were gathered from an adult with an advanced solid tumor such as melanoma, head and neck, liver or kidney cancer.

The chain employs TRBV6-9 and TRBJ1-1; no reliable D call. Per the germline V gene, CDR1 is MNHGY and CDR2 is SVAAGI. The CDR3 is 13 residues long. Trimming took 3 bases from V and 1 from J, leaving 6 bases between them. The CDR3 DNA reads TGTGCCAGCAGTTACTCGGAGAACACTGAAGCTTTCTTT. It yields the protein CASSYSENTEAFF.

The chain links TRBV5-1 to TRBJ1-5; 10 positions agree with TRBD1. The germline gives CDR1 SGHRS, CDR2 YFSETQ. The J segment lost 7 bases and the V segment lost 4 bases, leaving 5 bases of the junction unmatched. The CDR3 is 14 residues long. CDR3 residues: CASSKGTGDQPQHF. The CDR3, as DNA: TGCGCCAGCAGCAAAGGGACAGGGGACCAGCCCCAGCATTTT.

This chain joins TRBV5-5 and TRBJ1-2; the match to TRBD1 covers 7 bases. The CDR3 is 16 residues long. Germline CDR1 and CDR2: SGHKS and YYEKEE (reference sequence). The trim removed 2 bases at V and 8 bases at J, leaving 15 bases unmatched. The CDR3 protein is CASSFPRGQNMQGYTF. CDR3 sequence (DNA): TGTGCCAGCAGCTTTCCCAGGGGACAGAATATGCAAGGCTACACCTTC.

About this clone itself: Other DNA sequences within the sample encode an identical CDR3. The chain has TRBV30 and TRBJ2-3, with D possibly being TRBD2 (5 bases). This CDR3 comprises 13 residues. The germline V gene encodes CDR1 GTSNPN and CDR2 SVGIG (reference sequence). V lost 0 bases to trimming and J lost 6 bases, with 10 bases between them. This chain's CDR3 is CAWSVRERDTQYF. The CDR3 coding sequence is TGTGCCTGGAGTGTACGTGAGCGGGATACGCAGTATTTT.